These 23 T cell receptor beta chains originate from one sample sequenced in a study of cytomegalovirus exposure and HLA in healthy donors. The PCR was carried out with 60 Vbeta primers and 13 Jbeta primers. Profiling relied on immunoSEQ multiplex PCR, and the TCRdb table lists in-frame clones only, not all of them. The table records about 190,000 clones, about 86% of them present only once. The sequenced sample consisted of PBMCs. Receptors originate from a man between 40 and 49 years old in good health and CMV-seropositive.

The V gene is TRBV30, the J gene TRBJ1-4; 11 bases map to TRBD1. The CDR3 totals 15 residues. The junction had 7 bases not matched to a gene; V was cut back by 2 bases and J by 8 bases. Per germline, CDR1 GTSNPN and CDR2 SVGIG (reference sequence). CDR3 bases: TGTGCCTGGAGTTCAGGACAGGGGGCGGGAGAAAAACTGTTTTTT. Amino acids: CAWSSGQGAGEKLFF.

The chain uses TRBV2 and TRBJ1-1; D possibly corresponds to TRBD1 (5 bases). This CDR3 region has 18 residues. V lost 0 bases to trimming and J lost 0 bases, with 17 bases between them. Germline lookup yields CDR1 SNHLY and CDR2 FYNNEI. The CDR3 region has the DNA TGTGCCAGCAGTGAAGCGGGTATCAGGGTGGGATTGAACACTGAAGCTTTCTTT. Translating gives CASSEAGIRVGLNTEAFF.

Notes on this clone: The junction and the germline gene differ at one end; a read error may be behind it. V usage is TRBV5-8 and J usage is TRBJ1-2, with no clear D. Germline CDR1 SGHTS, CDR2 YDEGEE. The CDR3 is made up of 13 amino acids. The CDR3 coding sequence is TGTGCCAGCAGCTTGGTAACAGTCTATGGGTACACCTTC. It encodes CASSLVTVYGYTF.

The DNA for the CDR3 is TGCGCCAGCAGCTTAGGGGGCCCGGGCTTAGAGACCCAGTACTTC. This gives the protein CASSLGGPGLETQYF. This rearrangement joins TRBV5-1 to TRBJ2-5; 7 bases line up with TRBD1. The CDR3 covers 15 residues. Germline V gene lookup returns CDR1 SGHRS and CDR2 YFSETQ. The trim removed 2 bases at V and 4 bases at J, leaving 8 bases unmatched.

This rearrangement joins TRBV9 to TRBJ1-2, with a tentative D call TRBD1 (5 bases). V lost 3 bases to trimming and J lost 5 bases, with 23 bases between them. CDR1 is SGDLS and CDR2 is YYNGEE in the germline V gene. CDR3 length equals 17 residues. The CDR3 sequence is CASSASGRGAPNYGYTF. The CDR3, as DNA: TGTGCCAGCAGCGCCTCGGGTAGGGGCGCTCCCAATTATGGCTACACCTTC.

CDR3 coding DNA: TGTGCCAGCAACGGGGGAACCCGCACAGATACGCAGTATTTT. Its protein product is CASNGGTRTDTQYF. The chain couples TRBV28 to TRBJ2-3; TRBD2 is a possible D gene (6 bases). The germline gives CDR1 MDHEN, CDR2 SYDVKM. CDR3 length: 14 residues. V lost 7 bases, J lost 1 base, and 12 bases lay in between.

V usage is TRBV2 and J usage is TRBJ2-7, with D unresolved. The CDR3 is 13 residues long. Germline CDR1 is SNHLY and CDR2 is FYNNEI. V was trimmed by 4 bases and J by 2 bases, leaving 9 bases between them. CDR3 sequence reads: CASSGAPPYEQYF. For the CDR3, the DNA is TGTGCCAGCAGTGGGGCACCCCCCTACGAGCAGTACTTC.

The rearrangement links TRBV7-2 to TRBJ2-7, with D uncertain. This CDR3 region has 14 residues. Germline CDR1 reads SGHTA; CDR2 reads FQGNSA. The ends were cut back, 4 bases at V and 2 bases at J, with 12 bases in the middle. CDR3 DNA sequence: TGTGCCAGCAGCTCCCCAAGCCGAACCTACGAGCAGTACTTC. It is translated as CASSSPSRTYEQYF.

This chain uses TRBV30 with TRBJ2-1; TRBD2 is a possible D gene (5 bases). The CDR3 length is 12 residues. CDR1 is GTSNPN and CDR2 is SVGIG in the germline V gene (reference sequence). V dropped 5 bases and J dropped 3 bases, with 8 bases sitting between them. CDR3 in DNA: TGTGCCTGGGGAGGCGGCTACAATGAGCAGTTCTTC. It encodes CAWGGGYNEQFF. The full variable domain, rest sourced from reference TRBV30 and TRBJ2-1, is SQTIHQWPATLVQPVGSPLSLECTVEGTSNPNLYWYRQAAGRGLQLLFYSVGIGQISSEVPQNLSASRPQDRQFILSSKKLLLSDSGFYLCAWGGGYNEQFFGPGTRLTVL.

The chain is built from TRBV5-8 and TRBJ2-7, with 13 positions matching TRBD2. J lost 11 bases, V lost 3 bases, and 5 bases had no gene match. This CDR3 comprises 13 residues. CDR1 is SGHTS, CDR2 YDEGEE, per germline. The CDR3 loop is CASSWGLAGPKYF. CDR3 nucleotides: TGTGCCAGCAGCTGGGGACTAGCGGGGCCGAAGTACTTC.

The chain combines TRBV5-4 with TRBJ2-7; 10 bases fit TRBD2. V lost 0 bases and J lost 3; bases outside the gene matches: 3. This CDR3 is built from 15 residues. The germline gives CDR1 SGHNT, CDR2 YYREEE (reference sequence). The CDR3 protein is CASSLEASGSYEQYF. CDR3 DNA: TGTGCCAGCAGCTTGGAAGCTAGCGGGAGCTACGAGCAGTACTTC.

The chain carries TRBV5-1 and TRBJ1-1, with D uncertain. Trimming pared 5 bases from V and 4 bases from J, leaving 15 bases between. The CDR3 sequence is 14 residues long. Germline assignment: CDR1 SGHRS and CDR2 YFSETQ. This CDR3 is CASRQPGTFTEAFF. CDR3 in DNA: TGCGCCAGCAGACAGCCGGGAACCTTCACTGAAGCTTTCTTT.

This chain uses TRBV4-2 with TRBJ2-7; weak D call: TRBD2 (5 bases). CDR1 and CDR2 from the germline V gene are LGHNA and YNFKEQ. Trimming removed 8 bases from V and 3 bases from J, with 14 bases in between. The CDR3 consists of 13 residues. CDR3 coding DNA: TGTGCCAGCGGCACGGGGAAAAACTACGAGCAGTACTTC. Translated: CASGTGKNYEQYF.

The chain employs TRBV6-5 and TRBJ2-7; D might be TRBD1 (6 bases). CDR3 length: 14 amino acids. Germline V gene lookup returns CDR1 MNHEY and CDR2 SVGAGI. The germline V and J ends were trimmed by 3 bases and 4 bases, with 13 bases remaining between them. CDR3 protein: CASSYGRGKYEQYF. The CDR3 DNA sequence: TGTGCCAGCAGTTATGGCAGGGGCAAGTACGAGCAGTACTTC.

Only a few counts were recorded for this clone. The rearrangement links TRBV2 to TRBJ2-2; 11 positions match TRBD2. The V gene end was trimmed by 3 bases and the J gene end by 5 bases; junction bases not matched to a gene: 5. The CDR3 contains 16 residues. Germline CDR1 and CDR2: SNHLY and FYNNEI. Written as DNA, the CDR3 is TGTGCCAGCAGTGACTTGTCTAGCGGGGGGACCGGGGAGCTGTTTTTT. Protein product: CASSDLSSGGTGELFF.

This clone came up a few times. V is TRBV27 and J is TRBJ1-2; TRBD1 matches at 7 bases. J was trimmed by 6 bases and V by 4 bases; bases with no gene match: 8. Germline-derived CDR1 and CDR2 are MNHEY and SMNVEV (reference sequence). The CDR3 spans 14 residues. The chain's CDR3 is CASSSLTGLDGYTF. CDR3 sequence (DNA): TGTGCCAGCAGTTCACTGACAGGGTTAGATGGCTACACCTTC.

V gene TRBV9 combines with J gene TRBJ2-7; TRBD1 matches 7 bases. Germline assignment: CDR1 SGDLS and CDR2 YYNGEE. Trimming removed 5 bases from V and 5 bases from J; junction bases left unmatched: 13. The CDR3 is made up of 15 amino acids. The chain's CDR3 is CASSSTSGTVHEQYF. In DNA, the CDR3 is TGTGCCAGCAGTTCTACTTCGGGGACAGTGCACGAGCAGTACTTC. The variable domain in full, completed from reference TRBV9 and TRBJ2-7, reads DSGVTQTPKHLITATGQRVTLRCSPRSGDLSVYWYQQSLDQGLQFLIQYYNGEERAKGNILERFSAQQFPDLHSELNLSSLELGDSALYFCASSSTSGTVHEQYFGPGTRLTVT.

V is TRBV27 and J is TRBJ2-7, with TRBD1 matching 8 bases. Germline loops: CDR1 MNHEY, CDR2 SMNVEV (reference sequence). The CDR3 consists of 15 residues. J was trimmed by 0 bases and V by 7 bases; bases with no gene match: 8. CDR3 sequence reads: CASKIRTGSSYEQYF. CDR3 in DNA: TGTGCCAGCAAAATTCGGACAGGGAGCTCCTACGAGCAGTACTTC.

The DNA for the CDR3 is TGTGCCAGCAGCGATCAGGGGCGTACTAATGAAAAACTGTTTTTT. It yields the protein CASSDQGRTNEKLFF. V is TRBV7-2 and J is TRBJ1-4; D may be TRBD1 (6 bases). Per the germline V gene, CDR1 is SGHTA and CDR2 is FQGNSA. V gave up 5 bases and J gave up 2 bases, with 12 bases separating them. CDR3 length: 15 residues.

The V call is TRBV4-3, the J call TRBJ2-7, with 11 bases matching TRBD2. Germline V gene data show CDR1 as LGHNA and CDR2 as YSLEER. The V segment lost 1 base and the J segment 3 bases; nucleotides outside the gene matches: 2. The CDR3 runs to 15 residues. The CDR3 DNA reads TGCGCCAGCAGCCAAGGACTAGCGGGATTCTACGAGCAGTACTTC. Protein sequence: CASSQGLAGFYEQYF.

The chain is built from TRBV14 and TRBJ1-1, with TRBD1 as a possible D gene (6 bases). V was clipped by 5 bases and J by 8 bases, with 12 bases between them. The CDR3 has 12 amino acids. Germline V gene lookup returns CDR1 SGHDN and CDR2 FVKESK. The CDR3 protein is CASSKSDREAFF. In DNA, the CDR3 is TGTGCCAGCAGCAAATCCGACAGGGAAGCTTTCTTT.

The CDR3 DNA follows: TGTGCCAGCAGCCCAGTGGCACCCGGTCCGGGCACTGAAGCTTTCTTT. Its translation: CASSPVAPGPGTEAFF. The V call is TRBV5-4, the J call TRBJ1-1; D ambiguous. Trimming pared 4 bases from V and 4 bases from J, leaving 20 bases between. CDR3 size: 16 residues. Germline V gene sequence: CDR1 SGHNT, CDR2 YYREEE (reference sequence). Full variable domain (outside the CDR3, taken from reference TRBV5-4 and TRBJ1-1): ETGVTQSPTHLIKTRGQQVTLRCSSQSGHNTVSWYQQALGQGPQFIFQYYREEENGRGNFPPRFSGLQFPNYSSELNVNALELDDSALYLCASSPVAPGPGTEAFFGQGTRLTVV.

To note about this clone: The junction and the germline gene differ at one end; a read error may be behind it. J is TRBJ2-6 and V is TRBV9; TRBD1 might be the D (6 bases). The germline V gene has CDR1 SGDLS and CDR2 YYNGEE. There are 18 residues in the CDR3. The CDR3 sequence is CASSVGYRASSGANGLTF. For the CDR3, the DNA is TGTGCCAGCAGCGTAGGGTACAGGGCTAGCTCTGGGGCCAACGGCCTGACTTTC.